The rows below give T cell receptor beta chains drawn from one sample of a study of T cell responses to AZD1222 COVID-19 vaccine. Clones were read by immunoSEQ multiplex PCR, and TCRdb kept only the in-frame ones, dropping some. Of 75,000 to 100,000 clones in the sample, around 89% were seen once. Here the sequenced sample was peripheral blood, taken on day 0 of AZD1222 vaccination. These receptors were taken from an adult in good health. The CDR3 runs from the conserved cysteine through the conserved F or W. Fields, in order: J gene, clone size, V gene, D gene, CDR3 DNA, CDR3 protein. D genes are given only for firm matches. Expanded clones are given a class, and other clones once, few, many or no size at all.

>TRBJ1-2|NA|TRBV5-3|TRBD1
TGTGCCAGAAGCTTGGTGGCAGGGGGCGACTATGGCTACACCTTC
CARSLVAGGDYGYTF
>TRBJ1-5|NA|TRBV19|TRBD1
TGTGCCAGTAGTACCCGGACAGGGAGGGATCAGCCCCAGCATTTT
CASSTRTGRDQPQHF
>TRBJ2-1|NA|TRBV6-5|TRBD1
TGTGCCAGCACCCGGCAGGGGGCGAACTACAATGAGCAGTTCTTC
CASTRQGANYNEQFF
>TRBJ2-1|once|TRBV5-4|TRBD2
TGTGCCAGCAGCTCCGGACTAGCCAGCTCCTACAATGAGCAGTTCTTC
CASSSGLASSYNEQFF
>TRBJ2-5|NA|TRBV6-2/TRBV6-3|NA
TGTGCCAGCAGTTACTCACCTCAGGGAGTGACCCAGTACTTC
CASSYSPQGVTQYF
>TRBJ2-5|NA|TRBV25-1|NA
TGTGCCAGCAGGAGTAAACATCAAGAGACCCAGTACTTC
CASRSKHQETQYF
>TRBJ2-3|NA|TRBV5-1|TRBD2
TGCGCCAGCAGCTTTACTAGCGGGGCCCGGGATACGCAGTATTTT
CASSFTSGARDTQYF
>TRBJ1-5|NA|TRBV27|NA
TGTGCCAGCAGTCGGACACCCCATCAGCCCCAGCATTTT
CASSRTPHQPQHF
>TRBJ1-2|NA|TRBV7-8|NA
TGTGCCAGCAGCTTAAGGGGGGGCGACTATGGCTACACCTTC
CASSLRGGDYGYTF
>TRBJ1-5|once|TRBV12-5|TRBD1
TGTGCTAGTGGTCTTCGGACAGGGGGCGCTCAGCCCCAGCATTTT
CASGLRTGGAQPQHF
>TRBJ1-2|NA|TRBV28|NA
TGTGCCAGCAGTCCTACAGCGAACTATGGCTACACCTTC
CASSPTANYGYTF
>TRBJ1-2|NA|TRBV20-1|TRBD1
TGCAGTGCTAGTGATAAACCGGGACAGGGGTATGGCTACACCTTC
CSASDKPGQGYGYTF
>TRBJ1-6|NA|TRBV20-1|TRBD1
TGCAGTGCTAGTTCACAGGGGAATAATTCACCCCTCCACTTT
CSASSQGNNSPLHF
>TRBJ2-7|NA|TRBV24-1|TRBD1
TGTGCCACCAGTGATCCGAGACAGGGTACCTACGAGCAGTACTTC
CATSDPRQGTYEQYF
>TRBJ1-2|NA|TRBV2|TRBD1
TGTGCCAGCAAACAGACAGGGGGCGGATGGGGTGGCTACACCTTC
CASKQTGGGWGGYTF
>TRBJ1-3|NA|TRBV3-1/TRBV3-2|NA
TGTGCCAGCAGCCAATGGGACTCTGGAAACACCATATATTTT
CASSQWDSGNTIYF
>TRBJ1-4|NA|TRBV13|NA
TGTGCCAGCAGCTTAAGAGGGGGTGAGAATGAAAAACTGTTTTTT
CASSLRGGENEKLFF
>TRBJ1-1|NA|TRBV27|TRBD1
TGTGCCACCAGGGGGTCCATGAACACTGAAGCTTTCTTT
CATRGSMNTEAFF
>TRBJ1-4|NA|TRBV27|NA
TGTGCCAGCAGTTTACGGCAGGCCCATGAAAAACTGTTTTTT
CASSLRQAHEKLFF
>TRBJ1-1|few|TRBV7-2|TRBD1
TGTGCCAGCAGCTTAGGGAGGGGGCTGGGCACTGAAGCTTTCTTT
CASSLGRGLGTEAFF
>TRBJ1-2|once|TRBV5-4|TRBD1
TGTGCCAGCAGCCCGGACAGGGTCACCTATGGCTACACCTTC
CASSPDRVTYGYTF
>TRBJ1-3|NA|TRBV13|NA
TGTGCCAGCAGCTTAGGCAGGAGCTCTGGAAACACCATATATTTT
CASSLGRSSGNTIYF
>TRBJ1-5|NA|TRBV7-8|NA
TGTGCCAGCAGCGGCGGGGCGGTCAATCAGCCCCAGCATTTT
CASSGGAVNQPQHF
>TRBJ1-6|NA|TRBV27|NA
TGTGCCAGCAGGGGAACGTATAATTCACCCCTCCACTTT
CASRGTYNSPLHF
>TRBJ2-3|NA|TRBV7-9|NA
TGTGCCAGCAGCTTAGTGGGGTTCACAGATACGCAGTATTTT
CASSLVGFTDTQYF
>TRBJ1-2|once|TRBV28|NA
TGTGCCAGCAGTTTATCAGGGCCCGGTAAAGGCTACACCTTC
CASSLSGPGKGYTF
>TRBJ2-1|NA|TRBV18|NA
TGTGCCAGCTCATCTTCTGGGACTGGGGGGAACAATGAGCAGTTCTTC
CASSSSGTGGNNEQFF
>TRBJ1-3|NA|TRBV19|NA
TGTGCCAGTAGTACAGCCTCGTTTGGAAACACCATATATTTT
CASSTASFGNTIYF
>TRBJ2-2|NA|TRBV3-1/TRBV3-2|NA
TGTGCCAGCAGCCTACAGCTTTACAACACCGGGGAGCTGTTTTTT
CASSLQLYNTGELFF
>TRBJ1-2|NA|TRBV25-1|TRBD1
TGTGCCAGCAGTGAACATTTTTCCGGGACAGGGGTTTTCTATGGCTACACCTTC
CASSEHFSGTGVFYGYTF
>TRBJ2-1|NA|TRBV19|NA
TGTGCCCCTCGGGGGCTAGAGGTTAACAATGAGCAGTTCTTC
CAPRGLEVNNEQFF
>TRBJ1-6|few|TRBV2|NA
TGTGCCAGCAGTGACGGGTGGAACTATAATTCACCCCTCCACTTT
CASSDGWNYNSPLHF
>TRBJ1-5|NA|TRBV11-2|NA
TGTGCCAGCAGCTTAGATCATGGGAAGGGTCAGCCCCAGCATTTT
CASSLDHGKGQPQHF
>TRBJ2-2|NA|TRBV2|NA
TGTGCCAGCAGGGTTGGCTCGAGCACCGGGGAGCTGTTTTTT
CASRVGSSTGELFF
>TRBJ2-7|once|TRBV5-1|TRBD1
TGCGCCAGCAGCTTGGGACAGGGGCCTTACGAGCAGTACTTC
CASSLGQGPYEQYF
>TRBJ1-2|NA|TRBV30|TRBD1
TGTGCCTGGCTGGGACAGGCCTATGGCTACACCTTC
CAWLGQAYGYTF
>TRBJ1-2|NA|TRBV2|TRBD1
TGTGCCAGCAGTCAGGGACAGGGTGACGGCTACACCTTC
CASSQGQGDGYTF